This T cell receptor (beta chain) was identified during a study of PD-1 blockade in classical Hodgkin lymphoma. In the study overall: Patients were infused with nivolumab 3 mg/kg every 2 weeks.

Study-wide results and caveats: By C4D1 there was a significant rise in CD4+ TCR diversity but not in CD8+ TCR diversity.

Germline lookup yields CDR1 SGHRS and CDR2 YFSETQ. The CDR3 covers 14 residues. V dropped 4 bases and J dropped 0 bases, with 9 bases sitting between them. Sequencing used immunoSEQ multiplex PCR; TCRdb keeps in-frame clones, though not all of them. The data hold approximately 100,000 clones, with 75% to 85% observed a single time. Time point denoted: cycle 4 day 1 (C4D1), after more than five weeks of nivolumab. All trial patients relapsed after autologous stem cell transplantation. Worth noting for this clone: Its antigen is undetermined.

The TCR comes from a human donor with classical Hodgkin lymphoma. This chain connects TRBV5-1 to TRBJ2-3; D perhaps matches TRBD1 (5 bases). The material sequenced was peripheral blood mononuclear cells (PBMCs), taken before the fourth cycle of nivolumab. Here the CDR3 DNA reads TGCGCCAGCAGCGGGCAGGGTAGCACAGATACGCAGTATTTT. Translating it yields CASSGQGSTDTQYF. Drawing the rest from reference TRBV5-1 and TRBJ2-3, the complete variable domain is KAGVTQTPRYLIKTRGQQVTLSCSPISGHRSVSWYQQTPGQGLQFLFEYFSETQRNKGNFPGRFSGRQFSNSRSEMNVSTLELGDSALYLCASSGQGSTDTQYFGPGTRLTVL.